The 26 T cell receptor beta chains listed next were all sequenced from one sample in a study of blood T cell repertoires in COVID-19. The repertoire was sequenced with immunoSEQ multiplex PCR; TCRdb's copy has only in-frame clones and lacks some. The data hold approximately 51,000 clones, with approximately 85% observed a single time. The sample consisted of peripheral blood. These receptors came from a human donor in a cohort sampled during active COVID-19.

This chain joins TRBV30 and TRBJ1-5, with a tentative D call TRBD1 (5 bases). This CDR3 is built from 14 residues. Germline assignment: CDR1 GTSNPN and CDR2 SVGIG (reference sequence). Between the trimmed V and J ends, which lost 0 bases and 4 bases, there was a span of 10 bases. CDR3 sequence (DNA): TGTGCCTGGAGTGTGGGCCAGGGAAATCAGCCCCAGCATTTT. Protein product: CAWSVGQGNQPQHF. The whole variable domain, filled in from reference TRBV30 and TRBJ1-5, reads SQTIHQWPATLVQPVGSPLSLECTVEGTSNPNLYWYRQAAGRGLQLLFYSVGIGQISSEVPQNLSASRPQDRQFILSSKKLLLSDSGFYLCAWSVGQGNQPQHFGDGTRLSIL.

This chain connects TRBV4-2 to TRBJ2-3; tentative D call: TRBD2 (6 bases). Germline V gene sequence: CDR1 LGHNA, CDR2 YNFKEQ. The CDR3 is 17 residues long. V lost 1 base and J 3 bases, leaving 17 bases between the germline ends. CDR3 sequence: CASSQASSTGGTDTQYF. The CDR3, as DNA: TGTGCCAGCAGCCAAGCAAGCAGTACCGGGGGAACAGATACGCAGTATTTT.

V is TRBV30 and J is TRBJ2-3; 9 positions match TRBD1. This CDR3 is built from 14 residues. The V segment lost 8 bases and the J segment 2 bases; nucleotides outside the gene matches: 8. Germline loops: CDR1 GTSNPN, CDR2 SVGIG (reference sequence). CDR3 DNA sequence: TGTGCCAGCAGCCGGGACAGGGCCACAGATACGCAGTATTTT. This encodes CASSRDRATDTQYF.

This chain uses TRBV18 with TRBJ2-1; 11 positions match TRBD2. The CDR3 has 14 residues. The germline CDR1 and CDR2 sequences are KGHSH and LQKENI. Losses at the gene ends were 0 bases for V and 15 bases for J; bases not matched to a gene: 7. This CDR3 reads CASSPPYSGGVPFF. CDR3 in DNA: TGTGCCAGCTCACCACCCTATAGCGGGGGGGTTCCGTTCTTC.

The V and J genes are TRBV4-3 and TRBJ1-2, with TRBD1 as a possible D gene (6 bases). Germline values: CDR1 LGHNA, CDR2 YSLEER. V shed 4 bases and J shed 6 bases, with 21 bases lying between them. This CDR3 has 16 residues. The chain's CDR3 is CASSPGAGTRGNGYTF. CDR3 nucleotides: TGCGCCAGCAGCCCCGGAGCGGGAACGAGGGGGAATGGCTACACCTTC.

This clone was seen a handful of times. V and J are TRBV19 and TRBJ1-5; 9 bases are shared with TRBD1. The ends lost 5 bases at V and 11 bases at J; junction bases unmatched: 13. The germline V gene encodes CDR1 LNHDA and CDR2 SQIVND (reference sequence). There are 15 residues in the CDR3. DNA of the CDR3: TGTGCCAGTAGTGACGCCGGACAGGGGCGAGTTGCCCAGCATTTT. It translates to CASSDAGQGRVAQHF.

This rearrangement joins TRBV4-1 to TRBJ2-7; TRBD2 is a possible D gene (6 bases). Germline loops: CDR1 MGHRA, CDR2 YSYEKL. CDR3 length: 16 amino acids. Trimming took off 1 base at V and 2 bases at J, with 15 bases between the two ends. In nucleotides, the CDR3 is TGCGCCAGCAGCCAAGCCATCTCTAGCGCCACCTACGAGCAGTACTTC. Amino acids: CASSQAISSATYEQYF.

V usage is TRBV19 and J usage is TRBJ2-5; D not certain. From germline, CDR1 is LNHDA and CDR2 SQIVND (reference sequence). With 1 base removed from V and 2 bases from J, the gap between germline ends came to 11 bases. This CDR3 is built from 15 residues. The CDR3 loop reads CASSIGNGLQETQYF. CDR3 DNA: TGTGCCAGTAGTATAGGTAATGGGCTACAAGAGACCCAGTACTTC.

The chain employs TRBV7-9 and TRBJ1-1, with a tentative D call TRBD1 (6 bases). The V end was cut by 3 bases, the J end by 6 bases, with 14 bases between. CDR3 length: 14 residues. From germline, CDR1 is SEHNR and CDR2 FQNEAQ (reference sequence). The CDR3 protein is CASSFVQGFSEAFF. For the CDR3, the DNA is TGTGCCAGCAGCTTTGTACAGGGTTTCTCTGAAGCTTTCTTT.

The gene calls are TRBV6-5 and TRBJ2-1, with TRBD1 as a possible D gene (5 bases). The CDR3 extends over 14 amino acids. The V and J ends lost 6 bases and 6 bases respectively, with 15 bases between them. In germline, CDR1 is MNHEY, CDR2 SVGAGI. Here the CDR3 DNA reads TGTGCCAGCAGCCCCTCCCCAAGGGGCAATGAGCAGTTCTTC. This gives the protein CASSPSPRGNEQFF.

This sequence joins TRBV19 and TRBJ1-3, with D uncertain. V was shortened by 4 bases and J by 4 bases, with 14 bases between the two germline ends. The CDR3 covers 15 residues. From germline, CDR1 is LNHDA and CDR2 SQIVND (reference sequence). The CDR3, as DNA: TGTGCCAGTAGTAGAAAAACTGGGCCAGGAAACACCATATATTTT. Residues: CASSRKTGPGNTIYF.

This clone was observed a few times. The V call is TRBV24-1, the J call TRBJ1-5; D remains unclear. Per the germline V gene, CDR1 is KGHDR and CDR2 is SFDVKD. CDR3 length: 15 residues. Trimming took 5 bases from V and 0 from J, leaving 10 bases between them. The CDR3 reads CATSGRTDSNQPQHF. For the CDR3, the DNA is TGTGCCACCAGTGGGAGGACGGATAGCAATCAGCCCCAGCATTTT.

The rearrangement joins TRBV30 to TRBJ2-7; TRBD1 might be the D (6 bases). Germline CDR1 and CDR2: GTSNPN and SVGIG (reference sequence). V was cut by 7 bases and J by 1 base, with 14 bases left in between. The CDR3 totals 13 residues. CDR3 loop: CALSPGQSYEQYF. As DNA, the CDR3 is TGTGCCTTGTCACCCGGACAGTCCTACGAGCAGTACTTC.

The genes are TRBV5-1 and TRBJ1-2; unclear D gene. The CDR3 is 14 amino acids. CDR1 SGHRS and CDR2 YFSETQ come from the germline V gene. Trimming cost V 1 base and J 4 bases, with 11 bases left between them. CDR3 residues: CASSLNEGTYGYTF. Written as DNA, the CDR3 is TGCGCCAGCAGCTTGAATGAGGGTACCTATGGCTACACCTTC.

The genes are TRBV7-9 and TRBJ2-4, with 7 positions matching TRBD2. Germline CDR1 reads SEHNR; CDR2 reads FQNEAQ (reference sequence). The CDR3 covers 17 residues. V gave up 1 base and J gave up 2 bases; unmatched junction bases: 8. CDR3 nucleotide sequence: TGTGCCAGCAGCTTAGTAGGCGGGGGAGGAACCAAAAACATTCAGTACTTC. Translated: CASSLVGGGGTKNIQYF.

The V gene is TRBV6-6, the J gene TRBJ2-7; D perhaps matches TRBD1 (6 bases). This CDR3 region has 12 residues. Trimming removed 6 bases at V and 3 bases at J, with 9 bases between. The V gene's germline CDR1 is MNHNY and CDR2 SVGAGI (reference sequence). Here the CDR3 reads CASRSDSYEQYF. CDR3 DNA: TGTGCCAGCAGATCGGACAGCTACGAGCAGTACTTC.

The chain uses TRBV6-5 and TRBJ1-5; tentative D call: TRBD1 (6 bases). The CDR3 length is 15 residues. Germline V gene lookup returns CDR1 MNHEY and CDR2 SVGAGI. V dropped 5 bases and J dropped 2 bases, with 13 bases sitting between them. CDR3 loop: CASSKGTSRNQPQHF. The CDR3 bases are TGTGCCAGCAGTAAGGGGACATCCCGCAATCAGCCCCAGCATTTT.

The rearrangement joins TRBV5-1 to TRBJ2-3; D is perhaps TRBD1 (6 bases). The CDR3 is 14 amino acids. V shed 2 bases and J shed 0 bases, with 7 bases lying between them. Per germline, CDR1 SGHRS and CDR2 YFSETQ. The CDR3 nucleotides read TGCGCCAGCAGCTTAGGGGGTAGCACAGATACGCAGTATTTT. It translates to CASSLGGSTDTQYF.

The genes are TRBV19 and TRBJ1-3; possibly TRBD1 for D (6 bases). Trimming stripped 6 bases from V and 0 bases from J, with 12 bases between. The germline gives CDR1 LNHDA, CDR2 SQIVND (reference sequence). The CDR3 runs 15 residues. CDR3 in amino acids: CASRLQGSSGNTIYF. The DNA of the CDR3 is TGTGCCAGTAGGCTACAGGGCAGCTCTGGAAACACCATATATTTT.

The V gene is TRBV7-2, the J gene TRBJ1-4; D is undetermined. The V gene lost 5 bases and the J gene lost 0 bases, with 10 bases spanning the gap. Germline V CDR1 and CDR2: SGHTA, FQGNSA. CDR3 length: 15 amino acids. CDR3 coding DNA: TGTGCCAGCAGCCTAGTCACGGCAACTAATGAAAAACTGTTTTTT. This sequence encodes CASSLVTATNEKLFF.

CDR3 protein: CASAAGGPTGELFF. The CDR3 DNA is TGTGCCAGCGCCGCAGGGGGCCCAACCGGGGAGCTGTTTTTT. V usage is TRBV6-1 and J usage is TRBJ2-2; 8 nucleotides line up with TRBD1. The V and J ends lost 8 bases and 5 bases, in that order; junction bases with no gene match: 7. Germline CDR1 and CDR2: MNHNS and SASEGT. The CDR3 contains 14 residues.

This sequence joins TRBV7-2 and TRBJ2-7; the D gene is possibly TRBD2 (6 bases). The CDR3 contains 14 residues. V lost 5 bases, J lost 2 bases, and 13 bases lay in between. The germline CDR1 and CDR2 sequences are SGHTA and FQGNSA. CDR3 region: CASSTLTRAYEQYF. DNA for the CDR3: TGTGCCAGCAGCACCTTGACTAGGGCCTACGAGCAGTACTTC.

J is TRBJ1-1 and V is TRBV6-2 or TRBV6-3; maybe TRBD1 (6 bases). V dropped 4 bases and J dropped 5 bases, with 20 bases sitting between them. Germline loops: CDR1 MNHEY, CDR2 SVGEGT. The CDR3 totals 16 residues. The CDR3: CASSSPARGRGTEAFF. For the CDR3, the DNA is TGTGCCAGCAGTTCTCCCGCGCGGGGGCGGGGGACTGAAGCTTTCTTT.

The V gene is TRBV5-4, the J gene TRBJ2-1; 8 nucleotides align to TRBD1. CDR3 size: 16 residues. Trimming removed 0 bases from V and 9 bases from J; junction bases left unmatched: 11. From germline, CDR1 is SGHNT and CDR2 YYREEE (reference sequence). The CDR3: CASSLAGQGARSEQFF. DNA for the CDR3: TGTGCCAGCAGCTTGGCCGGGCAGGGGGCGCGTAGTGAGCAGTTCTTC.

The chain employs TRBV19 and TRBJ2-6, with 9 positions matching TRBD1. CDR1 is LNHDA, CDR2 SQIVND, per germline (reference sequence). The V gene end was trimmed by 6 bases and the J gene end by 0 bases; junction bases not matched to a gene: 9. The CDR3 has 18 amino acids. As DNA, the CDR3 is TGTGCCAGTAGGACCCCGGGACAGGGCCGCTCTGGGGCCAACGTCCTGACTTTC. Residues: CASRTPGQGRSGANVLTF.

This sequence joins TRBV5-4 and TRBJ2-5; 9 nucleotides match TRBD1. Germline CDR1 is SGHNT and CDR2 is YYREEE (reference sequence). Trimming took 4 bases from V and 4 from J; bases not matched to a gene: 5. The CDR3 has 14 residues. CDR3 DNA: TGTGCCAGCAGCCCTGGGACAGGGTTAGAGACCCAGTACTTC. Its protein product is CASSPGTGLETQYF.